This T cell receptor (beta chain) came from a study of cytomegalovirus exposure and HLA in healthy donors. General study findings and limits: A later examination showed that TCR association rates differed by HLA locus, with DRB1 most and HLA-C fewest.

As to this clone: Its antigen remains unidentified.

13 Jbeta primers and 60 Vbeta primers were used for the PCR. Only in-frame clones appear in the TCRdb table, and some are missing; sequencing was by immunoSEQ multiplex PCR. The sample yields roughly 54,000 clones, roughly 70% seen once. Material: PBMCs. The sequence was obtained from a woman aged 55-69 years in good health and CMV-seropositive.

The DNA for the CDR3 is TGTGCCAGCAGCCCGATCACGCAGGAAGCTTTCTTT. Protein: CASSPITQEAFF. The chain joins TRBV7-9 to TRBJ1-1; the D is unclear. Trimming left V 5 bases short and J 8 bases short, with 12 bases between. Germline V gene sequence: CDR1 SEHNR, CDR2 FQNEAQ (reference sequence). CDR3 length: 12 residues.